The T cell receptor beta chain described here comes from a study of CD4+ T cells in melanoma (dated by TCRdb to 2021 to 2024). General notes on the study: Neoantigen-specific CD4+ T cells in human melanoma were what the study investigated. Study-level results and caveats: The report described a correlation between neoantigen-specific CD4+ T cells and the function of CD8+ T cells, macrophages and B cells. Neoantigen-specific CD4+ T cells in melanoma were reported to have a range of differentiation states.

Concerning this clone: Its antigen is currently not known. No base-level quality is on record; no much larger clone is a single base apart.

CDR1 and CDR2 were assigned from the germline V gene (reference sequence) as MNHNY and SVGAGI. V is reduced by 4 bases and J by 3 bases, leaving a spacing of 16 bases between them. The CDR3 numbers 15 residues from cysteine through phenylalanine. Here the CDR3 DNA is all that survives: 45 bases in frame from base 1. Libraries were constructed by the immunoSEQ multiplex PCR assay. The table was pulled from immuneACCESS by TCRdb, which kept in-frame rearrangements only. Such tables lose some clones; where checked, under half of the loss comes from unresolved V genes, and the rest has no known cause. The sample table shows 9,300 or so clones, and roughly two thirds are seen once. Jointly, the top ten make up less than 20% of the sample. Patients with melanoma were used as donors.

The sample comprised cells from a culture (not recorded whether cultured in vitro). The receptor's source is a human donor with melanoma. The chain couples TRBV6-6 to TRBJ2-7, with the D gene not clear enough to name. The CDR3 is CASSLRRRGFYEQYF. The DNA sequence follows: TGTGCCAGCAGTTTAAGGCGTCGTGGGTTCTACGAGCAGTACTTC.